A single sample is the source of the 21 T cell receptor beta chains below, sequenced in a study of blood T cell repertoires in COVID-19. The table came from immunoSEQ multiplex PCR; TCRdb's copy has only in-frame clones and leaves some out. This table holds 400,000 or so clones, 70% to 90% found once. The specimen was peripheral blood. All receptors come from a human donor in a cohort sampled during active COVID-19.

The chain recombines TRBV13 with TRBJ2-1; D is undetermined. CDR3 length equals 13 residues. The V gene's germline CDR1 is PRHDT and CDR2 FYEKMQ (reference sequence). The germline V and J ends were trimmed by 0 bases and 3 bases, with 3 bases remaining between them. The CDR3 sequence: CASSLGSYNEQFF. The CDR3 region has the DNA TGTGCCAGCAGCTTAGGTAGCTACAATGAGCAGTTCTTC.

The CDR3 region is CASSPDQYRGLSDTQYF. The CDR3 bases are TGTGCCAGCAGCCCCGACCAGTACAGGGGGCTGTCCGATACGCAGTATTTT. The chain has TRBV9 and TRBJ2-3, with 9 nucleotides matching TRBD1. CDR3 length: 17 amino acids. The germline gives CDR1 SGDLS, CDR2 YYNGEE. The V and J ends lost 4 bases and 6 bases, in that order; junction bases with no gene match: 15.

The genes are TRBV30 and TRBJ2-3; tentative D call: TRBD2 (5 bases). Germline CDR1 is GTSNPN and CDR2 is SVGIG (reference sequence). The CDR3 totals 14 residues. Between the trimmed V and J ends, which lost 3 bases and 6 bases, there was a span of 16 bases. CDR3 sequence reads: CAWSVFTGIDTQYF. The CDR3 DNA reads as TGTGCCTGGAGCGTCTTCACGGGGATTGATACGCAGTATTTT.

The chain couples TRBV7-2 to TRBJ2-2; 10 bases are a match to TRBD1. The ends lost 1 base at V and 7 bases at J; junction bases unmatched: 12. The germline V gene has CDR1 SGHTA and CDR2 FQGNSA. The CDR3 spans 18 residues. DNA for the CDR3: TGTGCCAGCAGCTTAGGGGGGCCGGGACAGGGGCACGGCGGGGAGCTGTTTTTT. Its protein is CASSLGGPGQGHGGELFF.

The rearrangement links TRBV6-5 to TRBJ1-1; possibly TRBD1 for D (5 bases). The CDR3 length is 13 residues. Germline lookup yields CDR1 MNHEY and CDR2 SVGAGI. V was clipped by 6 bases and J by 2 bases, with 10 bases between them. The CDR3 sequence: CASSRTINTEAFF. Here the CDR3 DNA reads TGTGCCAGCAGCAGGACAATTAACACTGAAGCTTTCTTT.

The chain uses TRBV5-8 and TRBJ1-1; maybe TRBD1 (6 bases). CDR3 length equals 17 residues. Trimming pared 0 bases from V and 4 bases from J, leaving 19 bases between. The germline gives CDR1 SGHTS, CDR2 YDEGEE. CDR3 region: CASSLGGGRGGSTEAFF. The CDR3 DNA reads as TGTGCCAGCAGCTTGGGAGGTGGCAGGGGAGGGAGCACTGAAGCTTTCTTT.

This chain connects TRBV5-1 to TRBJ2-2; 8 bases fit TRBD2. The V and J ends lost 4 bases and 1 base, in that order; junction bases with no gene match: 9. The CDR3 consists of 17 residues. The germline CDR1 and CDR2 sequences are SGHRS and YFSETQ. CDR3: CASSPYSGAGNTGELFF. The CDR3 DNA reads TGCGCCAGCAGCCCGTATAGCGGGGCAGGGAACACCGGGGAGCTGTTTTTT. The whole variable domain, filled in from reference TRBV5-1 and TRBJ2-2, reads KAGVTQTPRYLIKTRGQQVTLSCSPISGHRSVSWYQQTPGQGLQFLFEYFSETQRNKGNFPGRFSGRQFSNSRSEMNVSTLELGDSALYLCASSPYSGAGNTGELFFGEGSRLTVL.

The gene calls are TRBV10-2 and TRBJ2-5; 10 positions match TRBD2. V lost 0 bases, J lost 4 bases, and 8 bases stayed unmatched. In germline, CDR1 is WSHSY, CDR2 SAAADI. The CDR3 extends over 17 amino acids. The CDR3 DNA reads as TGCGCCAGCAGTGAGTCGAGTAGGCTAGCGGGGGTAGAGACCCAGTACTTC. It yields the protein CASSESSRLAGVETQYF.

CDR3 sequence: CASSSTPSSDTQYF. The CDR3 DNA follows: TGTGCCAGCAGCTCTACTCCCTCCTCAGATACGCAGTATTTT. This rearrangement joins TRBV7-8 to TRBJ2-3; no clear D gene. Germline V gene sequence: CDR1 SGHVS, CDR2 FQNEAQ. This CDR3 is 14 amino acids long. Trimming stripped 4 bases from V and 4 bases from J, with 12 bases between.

The chain has TRBV3-1 (or the pseudogene TRBV3-2) and TRBJ2-3; 13 nucleotides match TRBD2. The trim removed 4 bases at V and 6 bases at J, leaving 7 bases unmatched. Per the germline V gene, CDR1 is LGHDT and CDR2 is YNNKEL (reference sequence). The CDR3 is 16 amino acids. The CDR3 region has the DNA TGTGCCAGCAGCCGTTGGACTAGCGGGGGATGGGATACGCAGTATTTT. Residues: CASSRWTSGGWDTQYF.

The chain couples TRBV18 to TRBJ1-2, with D possibly matching TRBD1 (6 bases). The CDR3 has 18 residues. V shed 3 bases and J shed 3 bases, with 23 bases lying between them. Germline CDR1 KGHSH, CDR2 LQKENI. The DNA of the CDR3 is TGTGCCAGCTCACCCCAGGACGGGGGCCGGGAGGGATACTATGGCTACACCTTC. It encodes CASSPQDGGREGYYGYTF.

The genes are TRBV5-4 and TRBJ2-2; TRBD1 matches at 7 bases. Germline-derived CDR1 and CDR2 are SGHNT and YYREEE (reference sequence). With V trimmed by 4 bases and J by 8 bases, 5 bases remained unmatched. This CDR3 has 13 residues. This CDR3 reads CASSLDRVGELFF. As DNA, the CDR3 is TGTGCCAGCAGCCTCGACAGGGTTGGGGAGCTGTTTTTT.

CDR3 DNA sequence: TGTGCCAGCTCACCCACGGAGCTTGAGCCCCAGCATTTT. Translation: CASSPTELEPQHF. The chain employs TRBV18 and TRBJ1-5; D gene unclear. V lost 3 bases, J lost 8 bases, and 11 bases lay in between. CDR3 size: 13 residues. Germline V gene data show CDR1 as KGHSH and CDR2 as LQKENI. The complete variable domain, with remaining parts taken from reference TRBV18 and TRBJ1-5, reads NAGVMQNPRHLVRRRGQEARLRCSPMKGHSHVYWYRQLPEEGLKFMVYLQKENIIDESGMPKERFSAEFPKEGPSILRIQQVVRGDSAAYFCASSPTELEPQHFGDGTRLSIL.

The chain links TRBV24-1 to TRBJ2-5; TRBD2 matches 15 bases. V lost 2 bases to trimming and J lost 5 bases; unmatched junction nucleotides: 14. CDR1 and CDR2 from the germline V gene are KGHDR and SFDVKD. The CDR3 has 20 residues. The CDR3 loop reads CATSDSTPGLAGGSRETQYF. The CDR3 DNA reads as TGTGCCACCAGTGATTCCACTCCGGGACTAGCGGGAGGTTCTAGGGAGACCCAGTACTTC.

This chain connects TRBV6-5 to TRBJ1-2, with D possibly TRBD1 on 5 matching bases. This CDR3 has 14 residues. Germline V CDR1 and CDR2: MNHEY, SVGAGI. The V end lost 0 bases, the J end lost 6 bases, and 11 bases lay between the germline ends. CDR3 loop: CASSYSRGRHGYTF. In DNA form, the CDR3 reads TGTGCCAGCAGTTACTCGCGGGGGAGGCATGGCTACACCTTC.

This chain joins TRBV28 and TRBJ1-1; unclear D gene. V gave up 4 bases and J gave up 7 bases, with 7 bases separating them. CDR1 and CDR2 from the germline V gene are MDHEN and SYDVKM. The CDR3 runs to 11 residues. The CDR3, as DNA: TGTGCCAGCAGTTCAACTTTTGAAGCTTTCTTT. It codes for CASSSTFEAFF.

V usage is TRBV5-1 and J usage is TRBJ2-5, with 9 nucleotides matching TRBD1. V was pared by 3 bases and J by 5 bases, with 11 bases of the junction left unmatched. In germline, CDR1 is SGHRS, CDR2 YFSETQ. CDR3 length: 16 amino acids. The chain's CDR3 is CASSWTGTGLEETQYF. The CDR3 DNA follows: TGCGCCAGCAGCTGGACCGGGACAGGGTTAGAGGAGACCCAGTACTTC.

The chain uses TRBV6-4 and TRBJ2-1; tentatively, D is TRBD1 (5 bases). The CDR3 loop spans 14 amino acids. The germline V and J ends were trimmed by 6 bases and 5 bases, with 14 bases remaining between them. Germline values: CDR1 MRHNA, CDR2 SNTAGT. The CDR3 region is CASSPGQANNEQFF. The CDR3 DNA reads as TGTGCCAGCAGCCCAGGGCAGGCTAACAATGAGCAGTTCTTC.

This clone showed up just a few times. The V call is TRBV7-9, the J call TRBJ2-7; TRBD1 is a possible D gene (5 bases). Germline CDR1 SEHNR, CDR2 FQNEAQ (reference sequence). This CDR3 region has 16 residues. Deletions cut 0 bases from V and 5 bases from J, with 17 bases between. The CDR3 DNA reads as TGTGCCAGCAGCTTAGCGAAAGGGGCGCATACCCACGAGCAGTACTTC. This gives the protein CASSLAKGAHTHEQYF.

A single count supports this clone. V usage is TRBV4-1 and J usage is TRBJ1-2, with TRBD1 as a possible D gene (6 bases). CDR3 length: 16 amino acids. Trimming stripped 1 base from V and 0 bases from J, with 12 bases between. Germline values: CDR1 MGHRA, CDR2 YSYEKL. CDR3 in amino acids: CASSQGGGRTNYGYTF. In DNA form, the CDR3 reads TGCGCCAGCAGCCAAGGGGGGGGCAGAACTAACTATGGCTACACCTTC.

CDR3 protein: CASRHRVYGYTF. The DNA for the CDR3 is TGTGCCAGCAGGCACAGGGTCTATGGCTACACCTTC. The chain uses TRBV28 and TRBJ1-2; D may be TRBD1 (6 bases). In germline, CDR1 is MDHEN, CDR2 SYDVKM. The CDR3 extends over 12 amino acids. V lost 6 bases, J lost 4 bases, and 9 bases lay in between.